The entry below gives a single T cell receptor (beta chain) sequence along with its context. Its antigen is as yet unknown. These data belong to a study of cytomegalovirus exposure and HLA in healthy donors. The V gene end was trimmed by 5 bases and the J gene end by 3 bases; junction bases not matched to a gene: 3. Germline CDR1 reads SEHNR; CDR2 reads FQNEAQ (reference sequence). The CDR3 is 14 residues long. Study results and caveats: Reports indicated that the classifier achieved high specificity and sensitivity in diagnosing cytomegalovirus status. Cytomegalovirus association was listed for about 150 TCR beta chains. Indistinguishable V segments such as TRBV6-2 and TRBV6-3 were excluded. When a later analysis compared HLA-associated TCR beta chains with equally common others, the HLA-associated chains turned out to be more clonally expanded and to have lower generation probabilities.

PCR involved 60 Vbeta and 13 Jbeta primers. Assay: immunoSEQ multiplex PCR; the TCRdb copy retains only in-frame clones and omits some. The top ten hold about 2.3% of the sample, which has about 170,000 clones, 80% to 85% seen once. This receptor was identified in a male donor in good health and CMV-seronegative. The sequencing input was PBMCs. The chain employs TRBV7-9 and TRBJ1-5; TRBD1 aligns across 8 bases. CDR3 residues: CASSTGGFNQPQHF. As DNA, the CDR3 is TGTGCCAGCAGCACAGGGGGTTTCAATCAGCCCCAGCATTTT.